This T cell receptor beta chain was documented in a study of CD4+ T cells in melanoma (dated 2022 in TCRdb). General notes on the study: Neoantigen-specific CD4+ T cells in human melanoma were investigated in the study. General findings and caveats noted by the study authors: Neoantigen-specific CD4+ T cells were reported to be correlated with the function of CD8+ T cells, macrophages and B cells. Neoantigen-specific CD4+ T cells in melanoma were reported to have a range of differentiation states.

The donors were melanoma patients. Remarks on this clone: The specificity of this receptor is unknown. No qualities accompany the bases; no much larger clone lies one base away.

Including the terminal cysteine and phenylalanine, the CDR3 comprises 14 residues. The entry retains the CDR3 DNA only, 42 bases that are in frame from base 1. V was cut back by 0 bases and J by 4 bases, leaving a gap of 10 bases between them. CDR1 and CDR2 are drawn from the germline V gene: SGHRS, YFSETQ. Libraries were prepared through the immunoSEQ multiplex PCR assay. The table comes from immuneACCESS by way of TCRdb, which keeps in-frame sequences with V and J called. Part of the clones is missing from these tables; in studies checked, under half for an unresolved V gene and the rest for unknown reasons. The sample includes about 18,000 clones, with 81% observed a single time. Jointly, the top ten make up approximately 5.6% of the sample.

This chain joins TRBV5-1 to TRBJ1-1; the D segment cannot be called with confidence. This clonotype was obtained from a human donor with melanoma. Sequencing was carried out using cells from a culture (not recorded whether cultured in vitro). The CDR3 in this case is CASSLAVDTTEAFF. In nucleotides, the sequence is TGCGCCAGCAGCTTGGCCGTCGACACCACTGAAGCTTTCTTT.